Following are 2 T cell receptor beta chains from one sample sequenced in a study of blood T cell repertoires in COVID-19. The assay was immunoSEQ multiplex PCR, and TCRdb's table has in-frame clones only and misses some. The table records 60,000 to 85,000 clones, about nine tenths of them present only once. Material: peripheral blood. The receptors derive from a man aged 50 to 60 with acute or convalescent COVID-19.

This clone was counted between two and nine times. The CDR3 nucleotides read TGTGCCAGCAGCCGTCCGGGACAGGGGTACTATGGCTACACCTTC. It encodes CASSRPGQGYYGYTF. The chain uses TRBV28 and TRBJ1-2; TRBD1 matches 10 bases. With V trimmed by 6 bases and J by 3 bases, 7 bases remained unmatched. Germline CDR1 reads MDHEN; CDR2 reads SYDVKM. This CDR3 comprises 15 residues.

The rearrangement joins TRBV7-2 to TRBJ2-5; 8 positions match TRBD1. The germline V gene encodes CDR1 SGHTA and CDR2 FQGNSA. The V segment lost 4 bases and the J segment 4 bases; nucleotides outside the gene matches: 8. This CDR3 comprises 15 residues. The CDR3 is CASSSRNDRGETQYF. DNA for the CDR3: TGTGCCAGCAGCTCACGAAACGACAGGGGAGAGACCCAGTACTTC.